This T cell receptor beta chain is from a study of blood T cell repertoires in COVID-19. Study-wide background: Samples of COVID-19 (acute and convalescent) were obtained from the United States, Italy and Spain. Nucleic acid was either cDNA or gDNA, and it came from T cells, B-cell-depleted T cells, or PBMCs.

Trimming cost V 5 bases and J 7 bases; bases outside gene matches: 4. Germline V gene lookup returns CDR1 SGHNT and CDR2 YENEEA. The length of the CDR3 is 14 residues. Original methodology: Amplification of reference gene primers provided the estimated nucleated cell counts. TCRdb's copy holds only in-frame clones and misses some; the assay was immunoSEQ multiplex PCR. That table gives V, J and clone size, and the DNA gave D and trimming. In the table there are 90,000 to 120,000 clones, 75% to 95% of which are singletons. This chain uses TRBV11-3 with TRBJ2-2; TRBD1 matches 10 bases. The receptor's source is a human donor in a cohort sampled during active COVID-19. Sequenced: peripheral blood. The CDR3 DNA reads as TGTGCCAGCAGCCGACAGGGGGCTATCGGGGAGCTGTTTTTT. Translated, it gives CASSRQGAIGELFF.